This T cell receptor (beta chain) was observed in a study of metastatic and nonmetastatic thyroid tumors. Study at large: A comparison of repertoires was made across blood and tumor or nodule tissue from malignant and benign thyroid patients. Study-level findings and limits: When malignant thyroid tumors were compared with benign nodules, TCR beta diversity was reportedly significantly higher in the malignant tumors. This held in both blood and tumor samples.

TCRdb redid the clone calls on the PCR reads using MiXCR. Among about 19,000 clones listed, over 15% were seen once. By share, this clone ranks as medium-sized. Its antigen remains unidentified. Prior to thyroid surgery, none of the patients had received any treatment. The germline gives CDR1 GTSNPN, CDR2 SVGIG (reference sequence). This CDR3 region has 13 residues. Trimming removed 2 bases from V and 4 bases from J; junction bases left unmatched: 4. This sequence was found in a male donor with papillary thyroid cancer or a benign thyroid nodule (not recorded which). Some clones in this sample may be carry-over from other donors' samples. The chain combines TRBV30 with TRBJ1-2; 7 bases fit TRBD1. The specimen was blood. The CDR3: CAWSRDRPYGYTF. The CDR3, as DNA: TGTGCCTGGAGTCGGGACAGACCCTATGGCTACACCTTC.